The 26 T cell receptor beta chains given below trace back to one sample, sequenced in a study of T cell repertoires in cytomegalovirus infection. TCRdb reprocessed the reads via MiXCR and lists one record per CDR3 protein. The sample lists about 740,000 distinct CDR3 sequences; about 40% were seen once. Sequencing was performed on PBMCs. The origin of the receptors is a human donor in good health (CMV status not recorded). Some clones in this sample may be carry-over from other donors' samples.

V and J are TRBV28 and TRBJ1-1; D remains unclear. This CDR3 comprises 13 residues. In germline, CDR1 is MDHEN, CDR2 SYDVKM. V lost 10 bases and J 1 base, leaving 13 bases between the germline ends. CDR3 residues: CATQLDWNTEAFF. The CDR3 DNA sequence: TGTGCCACCCAACTGGACTGGAACACTGAAGCTTTCTTT.

In the case of this clonotype: A much larger clone is a single base away; this may be a read error. The chain is built from TRBV6-1 and TRBJ1-4, with D hard to call. This CDR3 is 15 amino acids long. Germline loops: CDR1 MNHNS, CDR2 SASEGT. The CDR3 DNA is TGTGCCAGCAGTGAAACGCGAGCAACTAATGAAAAACTGTCTTTT. Its translation is CASSETRATNEKLSF.

The V call is TRBV5-1, the J call TRBJ2-7; D gene uncertain. Germline V CDR1 and CDR2: SGHRS, YFSETQ. This CDR3 is 13 amino acids long. Deletions cut 4 bases from V and 3 bases from J, with 11 bases between. This CDR3 is CASSPGRFYEQYF. Here the CDR3 DNA reads TGCGCCAGCAGCCCGGGTCGTTTCTACGAGCAGTACTTC.

The chain recombines TRBV20-1 with TRBJ2-1; D might be TRBD2 (6 bases). Germline values: CDR1 DFQATT, CDR2 SNEGSKA (reference sequence). V lost 0 bases, J lost 4 bases, and 22 bases lay in between. The CDR3 has 18 residues. CDR3 loop: CSARDREEGAGVYNEQFF. In nucleotides, the CDR3 is TGCAGTGCTAGAGATCGAGAGGAGGGAGCGGGTGTTTACAATGAGCAGTTCTTC.

The chain couples TRBV7-9 to TRBJ1-6; the match to TRBD1 covers 7 bases. The CDR3 has 14 amino acids. J was trimmed by 10 bases and V by 3 bases; bases with no gene match: 6. In germline, CDR1 is SEHNR, CDR2 FQNEAQ (reference sequence). For the CDR3, the DNA is TGTGCCAGCAGCTTCACAGGGGAGGGCTCACCCCTCCACTTT. Its translation is CASSFTGEGSPLHF. The complete variable domain, with remaining parts taken from reference TRBV7-9 and TRBJ1-6, reads DTGVSQNPRHKITKRGQNVTFRCDPISEHNRLYWYRQTLGQGPEFLTYFQNEAQLEKSRLLSDRFSAERPKGSFSTLEIQRTEQGDSAMYLCASSFTGEGSPLHFGNGTRLTVT.

V usage is TRBV28 and J usage is TRBJ2-2, with D hard to call. The V end was cut by 2 bases, the J end by 0 bases, with 4 bases between. This CDR3 has 14 amino acids. Per germline, CDR1 MDHEN and CDR2 SYDVKM. The CDR3 bases are TGTGCCAGCAGTTTAAAAGCGAACACCGGGGAGCTGTTTTTT. It is translated as CASSLKANTGELFF.

To note about this clonotype: A read error may account for a junction end that differs from germline. This sequence joins TRBV2 and TRBJ1-1; the D is unclear. The CDR3 consists of 13 residues. Germline-derived CDR1 and CDR2 are SNHLY and FYNNEI. CDR3 amino acids: CASSETRNPEAFF. Here the CDR3 DNA reads TGTGCCAGCAGTGAAACCAGGAACCCTGAAGCTTTCTTT.

J is TRBJ2-7 and V is TRBV20-1; possibly TRBD1 or TRBD2 for D (7 bases each). Germline CDR1 DFQATT, CDR2 SNEGSKA (reference sequence). The CDR3 is 14 residues long. V lost 6 bases and J 4 bases, leaving 19 bases between the germline ends. CDR3 loop: CSAGGGRGKYEQYF. The CDR3 DNA is TGCAGTGCGGGGGGGGGCAGGGGGAAATACGAGCAGTACTTC.

This chain links TRBV6-5 with TRBJ1-5; tentative D call: TRBD1 (5 bases). Germline loops: CDR1 MNHEY, CDR2 SVGAGI. V was pared by 5 bases and J by 0 bases, with 11 bases between. The CDR3 spans 15 residues. CDR3 DNA sequence: TGTGCCAGCAGTCGCCAGGGATCTAGCAATCAGCCCCAGCATTTT. Translating gives CASSRQGSSNQPQHF.

This clonotype was seen only a few times. The J gene is TRBJ1-6, the V gene TRBV28, with 10 positions matching TRBD1. The CDR3 extends over 16 amino acids. Germline CDR1 and CDR2: MDHEN and SYDVKM. The V gene end was trimmed by 6 bases and the J gene end by 7 bases; junction bases not matched to a gene: 9. CDR3 residues: CASSLDRGLGNSPLHF. The CDR3 region has the DNA TGTGCCAGCAGCTTAGACAGGGGGCTGGGAAATTCACCCCTCCACTTT.

The CDR3 coding sequence is TGTGCCAGCAGCTTATACATGGGTTCCTACAATGAGCAGTTCTTC. As protein: CASSLYMGSYNEQFF. The chain combines TRBV7-9 with TRBJ2-1, with D unclear. The V gene lost 2 bases and the J gene lost 1 base, with 9 bases spanning the gap. Germline assignment: CDR1 SEHNR and CDR2 FQNEAQ (reference sequence). This CDR3 has 15 amino acids. The variable domain in full, with the rest retrieved from reference TRBV7-9 and TRBJ2-1, is DTGVSQNPRHKITKRGQNVTFRCDPISEHNRLYWYRQTLGQGPEFLTYFQNEAQLEKSRLLSDRFSAERPKGSFSTLEIQRTEQGDSAMYLCASSLYMGSYNEQFFGPGTRLTVL.

The chain links TRBV11-3 to TRBJ1-2; D ambiguous. The V gene's germline CDR1 is SGHNT and CDR2 YENEEA. The CDR3 spans 13 residues. The ends were cut back, 1 base at V and 4 bases at J, with 7 bases in the middle. The CDR3 DNA is TGTGCCAGCAGCTTAGCCAGTGCCTATGGCTACACCTTC. Its protein is CASSLASAYGYTF. Variable domain in full (rest from reference TRBV11-3 and TRBJ1-2): EAGVVQSPRYKIIEKKQPVAFWCNPISGHNTLYWYLQNLGQGPELLIRYENEEAVDDSQLPKDRFSAERLKGVDSTLKIQPAELGDSAVYLCASSLASAYGYTFGSGTRLTVV.

This clonotype occurred a few times. CDR3 residues: CASSFSGHSYTGELFF. The CDR3 DNA reads TGTGCCAGCAGCTTCTCGGGGCACAGTTATACCGGGGAGCTGTTTTTT. The chain couples TRBV13 to TRBJ2-2; D possibly matches TRBD1 or TRBD2 (5 bases each). Trimming pared 3 bases from V and 5 bases from J, leaving 16 bases between. CDR1 is PRHDT, CDR2 FYEKMQ, per germline (reference sequence). The CDR3 is made up of 16 amino acids.

The V gene is TRBV20-1, the J gene TRBJ1-1, with D perhaps TRBD1 (5 bases). The V end was cut by 3 bases, the J end by 4 bases, with 12 bases between. The CDR3 contains 13 residues. Germline lookup yields CDR1 DFQATT and CDR2 SNEGSKA (reference sequence). The CDR3 sequence is CSARAGIGTEAFF. The CDR3 region has the DNA TGCAGTGCTAGGGCAGGGATCGGCACTGAAGCTTTCTTT.

The V call is TRBV27, the J call TRBJ2-1, with TRBD2 identical over 10 bases. This CDR3 comprises 18 residues. With V trimmed by 3 bases and J by 0 bases, 8 bases remained unmatched. The germline CDR1 and CDR2 sequences are MNHEY and SMNVEV (reference sequence). Here the CDR3 reads CASSLSSGGARSYNEQFF. The CDR3 DNA reads TGTGCCAGCAGTTTGTCAAGCGGGGGGGCCCGCTCCTACAATGAGCAGTTCTTC.

The rearrangement joins TRBV7-2 to TRBJ2-3; tentative D call: TRBD2 (6 bases). Germline V CDR1 and CDR2: SGHTA, FQGNSA. V lost 4 bases and J lost 8, with 16 bases in between. CDR3 length: 14 amino acids. This chain's CDR3 is CASSSGTGSGTQYF. CDR3 in DNA: TGTGCCAGCAGCTCCGGGACTGGGTCGGGTACGCAGTATTTT.

The table lists this clonotype with a few counts. This chain links TRBV7-8 with TRBJ2-7; D might be TRBD2 (6 bases). The length of the CDR3 is 16 residues. Germline V gives CDR1 SGHVS, CDR2 FQNEAQ. V was clipped by 5 bases and J by 5 bases, with 22 bases between them. The CDR3 sequence: CASSQEEWRGVDEQYF. DNA of the CDR3: TGTGCCAGCAGCCAAGAGGAGTGGAGGGGCGTGGACGAGCAGTACTTC.

This clonotype was recorded a few times. This chain links TRBV20-1 with TRBJ1-5, with 12 bases identical to TRBD1. The V gene end was trimmed by 2 bases and the J gene end by 5 bases; junction bases not matched to a gene: 7. The V gene's germline CDR1 is DFQATT and CDR2 SNEGSKA (reference sequence). CDR3 size: 16 residues. The CDR3 loop is CSARIVGQGADQPQHF. CDR3 nucleotides: TGCAGTGCTAGAATAGTGGGACAGGGGGCCGATCAGCCCCAGCATTTT.

The DNA of the CDR3 is TGTGCCAGCAGTTTGTACAGTGTATACGAGCAGTACTTC. Protein sequence: CASSLYSVYEQYF. This rearrangement joins TRBV12-3 or TRBV12-4 to TRBJ2-7, with D uncertain. CDR3 length: 13 amino acids. Trimming left V 3 bases short and J 4 bases short, with 10 bases between.

Regarding this clonotype: The junction and the germline gene differ at one end; a read error may be behind it. The chain has TRBV7-8 and TRBJ2-7; D remains ambiguous. The germline gives CDR1 SGHVS, CDR2 FQNEAQ. The CDR3 sequence is 14 residues long. The CDR3 region has the DNA TGTGCCAGCACCTCACCTATTAGCCGGTACGATCAGTACTTC. It specifies CASTSPISRYDQYF. The whole variable domain, filled in from reference TRBV7-8 and TRBJ2-7, reads GAGVSQSPRYKVAKRGQDVALRCDPISGHVSLFWYQQALGQGPEFLTYFQNEAQLDKSGLPSDRFFAERPEGSVSTLKIQRTQQEDSAVYLCASTSPISRYDQYFGPGTRLTVT.

This chain links TRBV12-3 or TRBV12-4 with TRBJ2-1; 7 bases align to TRBD2. Trimming at V came to 3 bases and at J to 4 bases, leaving 6 bases not matched to a gene. This CDR3 is built from 15 residues. The CDR3 here is CASSFGGGPYNEQFF. Here the CDR3 DNA reads TGTGCCAGCAGTTTTGGGGGAGGGCCGTACAATGAGCAGTTCTTC.

This clonotype was found a few times. V gene TRBV12-3 or TRBV12-4 combines with J gene TRBJ2-1, with 8 bases fitting TRBD1. The CDR3 spans 15 residues. The ends lost 5 bases at V and 4 bases at J; junction bases unmatched: 7. In nucleotides, the CDR3 is TGTGCCAGCAGTCCCGCCAGGGGGCCGTACAATGAGCAGTTCTTC. It specifies CASSPARGPYNEQFF.

The gene calls are TRBV4-1 and TRBJ2-1, with TRBD2 identical over 8 bases. Trimming at V came to 2 bases and at J to 1 base, leaving 4 bases not matched to a gene. Germline V gene sequence: CDR1 MGHRA, CDR2 YSYEKL. CDR3 length equals 16 residues. As DNA, the CDR3 is TGCGCCAGCAGCCAAAATGCGGGGGGTTCCTACAATGAGCAGTTCTTC. Residues: CASSQNAGGSYNEQFF.

This clonotype was counted between two and nine times. This chain joins TRBV2 and TRBJ1-3, with D unclear. The CDR3 sequence is 10 residues long. Looked up from germline, CDR1 is SNHLY and CDR2 is FYNNEI. Between the trimmed V and J ends, which lost 8 bases and 14 bases, there was a span of 13 bases. The CDR3 region is CASSVGELYF. DNA of the CDR3: TGTGCCAGCTCGGTCGGGGAACTATATTTT.

J is TRBJ2-1 and V is TRBV12-3 or TRBV12-4, with TRBD2 matching 11 bases. Losses at the gene ends were 5 bases for V and 8 bases for J; bases not matched to a gene: 8. The CDR3 spans 15 residues. The CDR3 loop reads CASSALAGGQDEQFF. CDR3 coding DNA: TGTGCCAGCAGTGCATTAGCGGGGGGGCAAGATGAGCAGTTCTTC.

This clonotype was detected only a few times. The rearrangement links TRBV14 to TRBJ1-2; maybe TRBD1 (6 bases). The germline CDR1 and CDR2 sequences are SGHDN and FVKESK. The CDR3 totals 15 residues. V lost 4 bases and J 5 bases, leaving 17 bases between the germline ends. CDR3 amino acids: CASSRDRNAGYGYTF. CDR3 DNA: TGTGCCAGCAGCCGAGACAGGAACGCTGGGTATGGCTACACCTTC.